The clone carrying this T cell receptor (beta chain) was detected only a few times. Its specificity is not known. The data were obtained in a study of T cells in Graves' hyperthyroidism and ophthalmopathy. The CDR3 covers 13 residues. CDR1 and CDR2 from the germline V gene are MNHEY and SVGAGI. V was cut by 0 bases and J by 7 bases, with 9 bases left in between. Study outcomes and limitations: Using 13 V-J features, a model discriminated ophthalmopathy from stable hyperthyroidism. Ophthalmopathy got predicted by the model a median approximately 6.4 months before its onset.

TCR beta CDR3 region amplification was performed from RNA transcripts. The TCR CDR3 first-round RT-PCR relied on the HTBI primer set. TCRdb called the multiplex PCR reads again in MiXCR, with one record for every CDR3 protein. The sample lists hundreds of thousands of distinct CDR3 sequences; 15% to 20% were seen once. Diagnoses were made from clinical symptoms, serum measures (thyroxine and TRAb), thyroid ultrasound and orbital computed tomography. Fresh peripheral blood, approximately 9.7 ml, was the source of the PBMCs. The rearrangement joins TRBV6-5 to TRBJ1-2; weak D call: TRBD1 (5 bases). This receptor was identified in a woman aged 45 to 65 with Graves' hyperthyroidism that later progressed to Graves' ophthalmopathy. Source material: blood. CDR3 sequence: CASSYSGVTGYTF. CDR3 coding DNA: TGTGCCAGCAGTTACTCGGGGGTTACTGGCTACACCTTC.